Sequencing of this T cell receptor beta chain was carried out in a study of T cell responses to AZD1222 COVID-19 vaccine. TCRdb's table, derived via immunoSEQ multiplex PCR, lists solely in-frame clones and lacks some. The sample holds 100,000 or so clones, roughly 87% seen once. J lost 2 bases, V lost 5 bases, and 5 bases had no gene match. The germline V gene has CDR1 SGHTA and CDR2 FQGNSA. The CDR3 is 15 amino acids. The input for sequencing was peripheral blood, taken on day 0 of AZD1222 vaccination. The sequence was obtained from an adult in good health. The rearrangement links TRBV7-2 to TRBJ1-4, with 7 nucleotides matching TRBD1. The CDR3 here is CASSAAGQTNEKLFF. The CDR3, as DNA: TGTGCCAGCAGCGCGGCGGGACAGACTAATGAAAAACTGTTTTTT.